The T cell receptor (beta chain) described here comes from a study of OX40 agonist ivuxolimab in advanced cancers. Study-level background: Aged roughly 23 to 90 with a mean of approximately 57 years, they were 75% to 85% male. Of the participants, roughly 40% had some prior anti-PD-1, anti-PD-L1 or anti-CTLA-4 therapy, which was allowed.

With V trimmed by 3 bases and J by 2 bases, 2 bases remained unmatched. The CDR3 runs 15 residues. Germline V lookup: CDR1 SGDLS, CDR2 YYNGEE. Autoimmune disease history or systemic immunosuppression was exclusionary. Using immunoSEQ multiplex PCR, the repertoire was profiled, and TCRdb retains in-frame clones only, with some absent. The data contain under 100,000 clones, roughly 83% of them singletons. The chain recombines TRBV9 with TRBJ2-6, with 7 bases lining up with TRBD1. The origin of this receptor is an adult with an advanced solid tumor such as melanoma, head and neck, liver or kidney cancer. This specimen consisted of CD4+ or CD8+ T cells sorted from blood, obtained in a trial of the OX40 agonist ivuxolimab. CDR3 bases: TGTGCCAGCAGCGCGCAGGGGGCTGGGGCCAACGTCCTGACTTTC. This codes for CASSAQGAGANVLTF.